Below, one T cell receptor beta chain is given with its context. Its antigen is not identified. The germline V and J ends were trimmed by 5 bases and 8 bases, with 9 bases remaining between them. CDR1 MDHEN and CDR2 SYDVKM come from the germline V gene. The CDR3 runs to 11 residues. The data derive from a study of cytomegalovirus exposure and HLA in healthy donors. Whole-study context: Early released data had approximately 86 million unique TCRs, all coming from HLA-typed donors. Study observations and caveats: In most subjects, TCR beta sequences reportedly gave accurate predictions of HLA-A and HLA-B alleles. An analysis that came later showed most CMV-associated TCR beta chains appearing HLA-restricted.

Amplification used 60 Vbeta primers and 13 Jbeta primers. Method: immunoSEQ multiplex PCR; TCRdb's copy keeps in-frame clones and lacks some. Among around 140,000 clones, roughly 71% were seen once, and the ten largest hold around 1.5%. Input material: PBMCs. The chain joins TRBV28 to TRBJ1-2; D is uncertain. The TCR was taken from a woman in her thirties or forties in good health and CMV-seronegative. The CDR3 DNA sequence: TGTGCCAGCAGTAATATGTTGGGCTACACCTTC. Its translation: CASSNMLGYTF.